This T cell receptor beta chain originates from a study of Tregs in tolerant kidney transplant recipients. Thawed PBMCs were FACS-sorted into unstimulated CD4+CD25+CD127- regulatory T cells, CD4+CD25- non-regulatory cells, CD4 and CD8 cells. About this clone: Antigen specificity is unknown.

This CDR3 region has 15 residues. V shed 1 base and J 2 bases; nucleotides not matched to a gene: 5. CDR1 SGHTA and CDR2 FQGTGA come from the germline V gene. Study-wide results and limits: The small number of patients limits these findings pending further validation. Expanding Tregs on activated donor B cells appeared to best identify donor-specific TCRbeta clones. Biological reproducibility was not directly addressed in this study.

Profiled with immunoSEQ multiplex PCR; TCRdb holds only in-frame clones, not every one. The sample records about 68,000 clones, about 83% being singletons. This TCR was recovered from a human donor in good health. This rearrangement joins TRBV7-3 to TRBJ2-7; 7 nucleotides agree with TRBD2. Sequencing was carried out using CD4+ T cells from blood. The CDR3 DNA reads as TGTGCCAGCAGCTTAAAAGCGGGACCGGCCTACGAGCAGTACTTC. This encodes CASSLKAGPAYEQYF.